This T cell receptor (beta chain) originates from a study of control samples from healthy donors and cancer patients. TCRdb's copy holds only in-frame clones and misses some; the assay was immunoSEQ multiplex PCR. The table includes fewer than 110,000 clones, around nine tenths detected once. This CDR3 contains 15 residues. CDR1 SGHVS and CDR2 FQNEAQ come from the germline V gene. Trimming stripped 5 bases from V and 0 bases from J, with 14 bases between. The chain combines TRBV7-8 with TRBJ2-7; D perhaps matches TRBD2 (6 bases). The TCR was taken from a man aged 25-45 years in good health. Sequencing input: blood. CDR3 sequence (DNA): TGTGCCAGCAGCCCCCGGGGGTCCAGCTCCTACGAGCAGTACTTC. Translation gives CASSPRGSSSYEQYF.